What follows is one TCR beta chain and its context. The entry originates in a study of cytomegalovirus exposure and HLA in healthy donors. V shed 9 bases, J shed 0 bases, and the junction held 14 bases outside the gene matches. Germline V lookup: CDR1 SNHLY, CDR2 FYNNEI. The CDR3 is 17 amino acids. A multiplex PCR was run with 60 Vbeta primers and 13 Jbeta primers. Produced via immunoSEQ multiplex PCR; TCRdb's table is partial and in-frame only. The sample yields 150,000 or so clones, approximately 80% seen once. The specimen was PBMCs. The chain employs TRBV2 and TRBJ1-1, with 9 bases aligning to TRBD1. The TCR sequence derives from a man in his late teens or twenties in good health and CMV-seropositive. The CDR3 sequence: CARQTGTGLILNTEAFF. The DNA of the CDR3 is TGTGCCAGACAAACCGGGACAGGGTTAATTTTGAACACTGAAGCTTTCTTT.